The 19 T cell receptor beta chains given below trace back to one sample, sequenced in a study of OX40 agonist ivuxolimab in advanced cancers. The protocol was immunoSEQ multiplex PCR, while the TCRdb copy is restricted to in-frame clones and leaves out a portion. The table records roughly 86,000 clones, about 93% of them present only once. The material sequenced was CD4+ or CD8+ T cells sorted from blood, taken in a trial of the OX40 agonist ivuxolimab. The receptors here all came from an adult with an advanced solid tumor such as melanoma, head and neck, liver or kidney cancer.

The V gene is TRBV18, the J gene TRBJ2-7, with a tentative D call TRBD1 (5 bases). Germline CDR1 KGHSH, CDR2 LQKENI. The length of the CDR3 is 14 residues. V was shortened by 2 bases and J by 6 bases, with 14 bases between the two germline ends. The CDR3 bases are TGTGCCAGCTCACCAGGCAGGGAAGTCCGCGAGCAGTACTTC. Translation: CASSPGREVREQYF. Full variable domain (outside the CDR3, taken from reference TRBV18 and TRBJ2-7): NAGVMQNPRHLVRRRGQEARLRCSPMKGHSHVYWYRQLPEEGLKFMVYLQKENIIDESGMPKERFSAEFPKEGPSILRIQQVVRGDSAAYFCASSPGREVREQYFGPGTRLTVT.

This clone was counted once. This sequence joins TRBV5-4 and TRBJ2-5, with 8 positions matching TRBD2. After removal of 0 bases from V and 4 bases from J, the junction contained 8 bases not matched to a gene. CDR1 and CDR2 from the germline V gene are SGHNT and YYREEE (reference sequence). CDR3 size: 16 residues. This CDR3 reads CASSLAVSGGLETQYF. DNA for the CDR3: TGTGCCAGCAGCTTGGCCGTTTCGGGAGGGTTAGAGACCCAGTACTTC.

The chain combines TRBV2 with TRBJ2-7; D is undetermined. Germline values: CDR1 SNHLY, CDR2 FYNNEI. V was cut by 5 bases and J by 7 bases, with 18 bases left in between. The CDR3 loop spans 14 amino acids. The CDR3 region has the DNA TGTGCCAGCAGTCGGTATGGTTCCGGGTTTGAGCAGTACTTC. This sequence encodes CASSRYGSGFEQYF.

This clone appeared once. The chain recombines TRBV7-3 with TRBJ2-5; D gene unclear. Trimming shortened V by 2 bases and J by 5 bases, and 9 bases separated the two germline ends. This CDR3 has 13 residues. CDR1 is SGHTA, CDR2 FQGTGA, per germline. DNA for the CDR3: TGTGCCAGCAGCTTACTGCACGGGGAGACCCAGTACTTC. Amino acid sequence: CASSLLHGETQYF.

V usage is TRBV9 and J usage is TRBJ2-1; 7 bases align to TRBD2. The germline gives CDR1 SGDLS, CDR2 YYNGEE. The CDR3 runs 17 residues. With V trimmed by 2 bases and J by 2 bases, 10 bases remained unmatched. For the CDR3, the DNA is TGTGCCAGCAGCGTGGGGATCACTAGCGTCACCTACAATGAGCAGTTCTTC. It encodes CASSVGITSVTYNEQFF.

The chain carries TRBV9 and TRBJ1-2, with a tentative D call TRBD1 (6 bases). The CDR3 has 15 residues. CDR1 is SGDLS, CDR2 YYNGEE, per germline. Trimming removed 2 bases from V and 2 bases from J, with 13 bases in between. CDR3 sequence: CASSVGAQGNYGYTF. DNA of the CDR3: TGTGCCAGCAGCGTTGGGGCACAGGGAAACTATGGCTACACCTTC.

The J gene is TRBJ2-1, the V gene TRBV2; 7 nucleotides line up with TRBD2. CDR3 length: 15 residues. Germline V gene lookup returns CDR1 SNHLY and CDR2 FYNNEI. Germline trimming cut 0 bases from V and 12 bases from J; bases unmatched to any gene: 11. CDR3 amino acids: CASSEALRAGVGQFF. CDR3 DNA sequence: TGTGCCAGCAGTGAAGCGCTTCGGGCGGGAGTCGGGCAGTTCTTC.

CDR3 sequence: CASSWTGDREQFF. The CDR3 DNA reads TGTGCCAGCAGTTGGACAGGAGACAGGGAGCAGTTCTTC. V usage is TRBV6-6 and J usage is TRBJ2-1; 7 positions agree with TRBD1. The V and J ends lost 4 bases and 10 bases, in that order; junction bases with no gene match: 7. The CDR3 contains 13 residues. The germline V gene has CDR1 MNHNY and CDR2 SVGAGI (reference sequence).

In regard to this clone: A read error may account for a junction end that differs from germline. V usage is TRBV18 and J usage is TRBJ2-3, with 12 bases lining up with TRBD1. Germline V lookup: CDR1 KGHSH, CDR2 LQKENI. The CDR3 totals 16 residues. CDR3 sequence reads: CASSPPGTGGTDTQYF. CDR3 DNA sequence: TGTGCCAGCTCACCACCGGGGACAGGGGGCACCGATACGCAGTATTTT.

The chain employs TRBV19 and TRBJ1-5; no definite D call. The CDR3 has 15 amino acids. Germline CDR1 reads LNHDA; CDR2 reads SQIVND (reference sequence). Between the trimmed V and J ends, which lost 5 bases and 0 bases, there was a span of 11 bases. The CDR3 DNA reads TGTGCCAGTAGTGCTATGGGTAATAGCAATCAGCCCCAGCATTTT. Translation gives CASSAMGNSNQPQHF.

DNA of the CDR3: TGTGCCAGTAGGGCCGGGACAGGGGGCAATCAGCCCCAGCATTTT. Translated, it gives CASRAGTGGNQPQHF. V gene TRBV19 combines with J gene TRBJ1-5; 10 bases line up with TRBD1. This CDR3 contains 15 residues. The V gene's germline CDR1 is LNHDA and CDR2 SQIVND (reference sequence). V lost 6 bases, J lost 2 bases, and 4 bases stayed unmatched.

This clone was found a few times. The chain is built from TRBV6-6 and TRBJ1-1, with 8 bases fitting TRBD1. The V gene's germline CDR1 is MNHNY and CDR2 SVGAGI (reference sequence). The CDR3 is 13 amino acids. The ends lost 6 bases at V and 5 bases at J; junction bases unmatched: 5. DNA for the CDR3: TGTGCCAGCAGGGACCACAGGGGGACTGAAGCTTTCTTT. It yields the protein CASRDHRGTEAFF.

V is TRBV27 and J is TRBJ2-5; 8 bases map to TRBD1. The CDR3 covers 14 residues. Per germline, CDR1 MNHEY and CDR2 SMNVEV (reference sequence). Unmatched junction bases numbered 4, after V lost 5 bases and J lost 2 bases. CDR3 bases: TGTGCCAGCAGTGTTGACAGGGGACAAGAGACCCAGTACTTC. Translating it yields CASSVDRGQETQYF.

V gene TRBV28 combines with J gene TRBJ1-1, with no clear D. CDR1 and CDR2 (germline): MDHEN, SYDVKM. V was cut by 3 bases and J by 10 bases, with 12 bases left in between. The CDR3 is 12 residues long. CDR3 coding DNA: TGTGCCAGCAGTTTGTCCCTGGGTGGAGCTTTCTTT. Its translation: CASSLSLGGAFF.

This chain connects TRBV6-5 to TRBJ2-7; D is perhaps TRBD1 (6 bases). The CDR3 extends over 13 amino acids. CDR1 is MNHEY and CDR2 is SVGAGI in the germline V gene. Trimming took 6 bases from V and 3 from J, leaving 12 bases between them. CDR3: CASRDGTLYEQYF. As DNA, the CDR3 is TGTGCCAGCAGGGACGGGACACTCTACGAGCAGTACTTC.

The CDR3 nucleotides read TGTGCCAGCAGCTCCGGGACGCTAAAAGAGACCCAGTACTTC. The encoded protein is CASSSGTLKETQYF. The chain joins TRBV7-8 to TRBJ2-5; either TRBD1 or TRBD2 may fit D (5 bases each). The germline CDR1 and CDR2 sequences are SGHVS and FQNEAQ. The CDR3 is 14 residues long. V gave up 4 bases and J gave up 3 bases, with 12 bases separating them.

V and J are TRBV7-9 and TRBJ1-5; no clear D. This CDR3 comprises 15 residues. Germline CDR1 and CDR2: SEHNR and FQNEAQ (reference sequence). The V gene lost 0 bases and the J gene lost 4 bases, with 10 bases spanning the gap. The DNA of the CDR3 is TGTGCCAGCAGCTTAGCCGGCGGGGTTAATCAGCCCCAGCATTTT. Translation gives CASSLAGGVNQPQHF.

This sequence joins TRBV2 and TRBJ2-3; 9 bases fit TRBD2. Germline CDR1 and CDR2: SNHLY and FYNNEI. V shed 11 bases, J shed 1 base, and the junction held 16 bases outside the gene matches. The CDR3 consists of 17 residues. CDR3 residues: CADSPLAGGPGTDTQYF. DNA of the CDR3: TGTGCCGACTCCCCTCTTGCGGGAGGGCCCGGCACAGATACGCAGTATTTT.

The chain combines TRBV5-1 with TRBJ2-7, with D uncertain. The germline V and J ends were trimmed by 2 bases and 5 bases, with 8 bases remaining between them. The V gene's germline CDR1 is SGHRS and CDR2 YFSETQ. CDR3 length equals 12 residues. The CDR3 protein is CASSFLGNEQYF. The CDR3 nucleotides are TGCGCCAGCAGCTTCCTGGGGAACGAGCAGTACTTC.